The clone carrying this T cell receptor (beta chain) occurred many times. Antigen unknown. The entry originates in a study of T-cell memory formation after mild COVID-19. For the study at large: Among the donors, TCR clusters were largely specific to each donor.

Study results and caveats: The authors left the SARS-CoV-2 specificity of second-wave clones peaking on day 37 unconfirmed.

TCRdb reprocessed the 5' RACE reads via MiXCR and lists one record per CDR3 protein. The repertoire holds roughly 99,000 distinct CDR3 sequences, with about an eighth as singletons. The source material was PBMCs or a T cell subset sorted from them (not recorded which). This TCR came from a man younger than 30 who had mild COVID-19 (a few samples of this study predate the infection). Cell type and time point are not known.

The CDR3 spells CASSIDGLPYNEQFF. CDR3 sequence (DNA): TGTGCCAGCAGCATAGACGGCCTTCCCTACAATGAGCAGTTCTTC. The J gene is TRBJ2-1, the V gene TRBV9; no definite D call. The CDR3 loop spans 15 amino acids. CDR1 and CDR2 (germline): SGDLS, YYNGEE. The V end lost 4 bases, the J end lost 2 bases, and 13 bases lay between the germline ends.